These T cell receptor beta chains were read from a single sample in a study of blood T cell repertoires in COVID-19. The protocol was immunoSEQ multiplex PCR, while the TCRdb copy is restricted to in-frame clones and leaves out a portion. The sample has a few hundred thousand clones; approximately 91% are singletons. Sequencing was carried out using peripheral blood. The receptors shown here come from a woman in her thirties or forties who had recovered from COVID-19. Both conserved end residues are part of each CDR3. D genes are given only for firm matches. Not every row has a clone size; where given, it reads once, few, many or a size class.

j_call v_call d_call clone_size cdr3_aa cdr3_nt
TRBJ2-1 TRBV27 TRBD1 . CASRTGQGGHNEQFF TGTGCCAGCAGGACGGGACAGGGGGGCCACAATGAGCAGTTCTTC
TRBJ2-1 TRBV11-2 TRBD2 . CASSPAGSYNEQFF TGTGCCAGCAGCCCAGCGGGGTCCTACAATGAGCAGTTCTTC
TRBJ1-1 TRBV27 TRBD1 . CATKTGIGLVTEAFF TGTGCCACCAAGACAGGGATAGGTCTGGTCACTGAAGCTTTCTTT
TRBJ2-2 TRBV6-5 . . CASSYRQNTGELFF TGTGCCAGCAGTTACAGACAGAACACCGGGGAGCTGTTTTTT
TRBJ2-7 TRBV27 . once CASSLSRLSYEQYF TGTGCCAGCAGTTTATCGAGACTTTCCTACGAGCAGTACTTC
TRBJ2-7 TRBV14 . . CASSQEEWWYGQYF TGTGCCAGCAGCCAAGAAGAATGGTGGTACGGGCAGTACTTC
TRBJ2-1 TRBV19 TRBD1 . CASTRDRGVNEQFF TGTGCCAGTACCCGGGACAGGGGTGTCAATGAGCAGTTCTTC
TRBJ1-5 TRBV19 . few CASSIGWQLSQPQHF TGTGCCAGTAGTATCGGTTGGCAACTAAGCCAGCCCCAGCATTTT
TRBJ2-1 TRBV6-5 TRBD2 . CASSSEAGNSYNEQFF TGTGCCAGCAGTTCGGAAGCGGGAAATTCCTACAATGAGCAGTTCTTC
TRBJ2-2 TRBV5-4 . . CASSLRQGSTGELFF TGTGCCAGCAGCTTGCGCCAGGGAAGTACCGGGGAGCTGTTTTTT
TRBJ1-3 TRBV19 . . CASSTQTGNTIYF TGTGCCAGTAGTACCCAAACTGGAAACACCATATATTTT
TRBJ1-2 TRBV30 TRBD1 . CAWSVLGQVAFGYTF TGTGCCTGGAGTGTATTGGGACAGGTGGCGTTCGGCTACACCTTC
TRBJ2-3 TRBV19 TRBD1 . CASSQGKGAVTDTQYF TGTGCCAGTAGCCAGGGAAAGGGGGCGGTCACAGATACGCAGTATTTT
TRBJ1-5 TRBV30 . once CAWSEQINQPQHF TGTGCCTGGAGTGAACAGATCAATCAGCCCCAGCATTTT
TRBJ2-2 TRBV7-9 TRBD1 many CASSLAGTASLNTGELFF TGTGCCAGCAGCTTAGCGGGGACAGCGAGCCTCAACACCGGGGAGCTGTTTTTT
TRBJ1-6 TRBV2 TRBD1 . CASSLGTANSPLHF TGTGCCAGCAGTCTCGGGACAGCTAATTCACCCCTCCACTTT
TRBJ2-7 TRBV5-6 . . CASSLEPQGSSYEQYF TGTGCCAGCAGCTTGGAGCCCCAGGGATCTTCCTACGAGCAGTACTTC
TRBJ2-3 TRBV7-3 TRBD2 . CASSLEGLAGVTDTQYF TGTGCCAGCAGCTTAGAGGGACTAGCGGGAGTTACAGATACGCAGTATTTT